This is a list of T cell receptor beta chains from one sample in a study of blood T cell repertoires in COVID-19. The repertoire was sequenced with immunoSEQ multiplex PCR; TCRdb's copy has only in-frame clones and lacks some. The sample has 300,000 to 350,000 clones, around nine tenths seen once. Sequencing was carried out using peripheral blood. These receptors all stem from a young woman who had recovered from COVID-19. The CDR3 runs from the conserved cysteine through the conserved F or W. A D gene is named only where the DNA matches it firmly. A clone size is listed for some rows: how often the clone was seen (once, few, many), or a class if it is expanded.

V gene	D gene	J gene	clone size	CDR3 DNA	CDR3 protein
TRBV4-3	.	TRBJ1-1	.	TGCGCCAGCAGCTATCGGACAGAACAGGCTGAAGCTTTCTTT	CASSYRTEQAEAFF
TRBV5-4	.	TRBJ2-1	.	TGTGCCAGCACCGGCACAGGGTCACCCAATGAGCAGTTCTTC	CASTGTGSPNEQFF
TRBV27	TRBD1	TRBJ2-3	.	TGTGCCAGCAGGACAGGGTTATCAGATACGCAGTATTTT	CASRTGLSDTQYF
TRBV6-1	.	TRBJ1-5	.	TGTGCCAGCAGTGAAGCGTCGGGGCAGCCCCAGCATTTT	CASSEASGQPQHF
TRBV6-5	.	TRBJ1-2	.	TGTGCCAGCAGTTACTCGGAGGGTACCTATGGCTACACCTTC	CASSYSEGTYGYTF
TRBV11-3	TRBD2	TRBJ2-2	.	TGTGCCAGCAGCTTAGTCGGGCTAGCGGGGCAGAGCGGGGAGCTGTTTTTT	CASSLVGLAGQSGELFF
TRBV3-1/TRBV3-2	TRBD1	TRBJ1-2	.	TGTGCCAGCAGCTATCAGGGGGCGGACTATGGCTACACCTTC	CASSYQGADYGYTF
TRBV3-1/TRBV3-2	TRBD2	TRBJ2-1	.	TGTGCCAGCAGCCAAGGGGGGGCAGGGACTAGGTATGAGCAGTTCTTC	CASSQGGAGTRYEQFF
TRBV5-8	.	TRBJ1-1	.	TGTGCCAGCAGAATCCCCGGGACATATTACACTGAAGCTTTCTTT	CASRIPGTYYTEAFF
TRBV11-2	TRBD2	TRBJ2-5	.	TGTGCCAGCAGCTCCTGGACTAGCGAAGAGACCCAGTACTTC	CASSSWTSEETQYF
TRBV3-1/TRBV3-2	TRBD2	TRBJ2-3	.	TGTGCCAGCAGCAAAAGGGCGACTAGCATTGTAGATACGCAGTATTTT	CASSKRATSIVDTQYF
TRBV11-2	.	TRBJ1-1	once	TGTGCCAGCACCCCACAGGGAGGGGCGCTGACTGAAGCTTTCTTT	CASTPQGGALTEAFF
TRBV19	TRBD1	TRBJ1-5	.	TGTGCCAGTAGTATAGGGACAGGGCGACACAGACAGCCCCAGCATTTT	CASSIGTGRHRQPQHF
TRBV5-6	TRBD1	TRBJ1-6	.	TGTGCCAGCAGCTCAAATCCGGGACAGGGATTGTCACCCCTCCACTTT	CASSSNPGQGLSPLHF
TRBV9	TRBD1	TRBJ2-5	.	TGTGCCAGCAGCGTAGTGCAGGGGGCTCGGGAGACCCAGTACTTC	CASSVVQGARETQYF
TRBV4-1	.	TRBJ2-5	.	TGCGCCAGCAGCCAAGCTACGGTAGAGACCCAGTACTTC	CASSQATVETQYF
TRBV29-1	.	TRBJ2-4	.	TGCAGCGTTGCGGGAGTCGGTAACATTCAGTACTTC	CSVAGVGNIQYF
TRBV5-8	.	TRBJ1-5	once	TGTGCCAGCACCCCGGAGGTGTGGAGCAATCAGCCCCAGCATTTT	CASTPEVWSNQPQHF
TRBV11-2	.	TRBJ1-1	.	TGTGCCAGCAGCTCAAGCTCGAGCCAGGTTGAAGCTTTCTTT	CASSSSSSQVEAFF
TRBV18	TRBD1	TRBJ2-2	.	TGTGCCAGCTCACCGGGACAGGGGACCGGGGAGCTGTTTTTT	CASSPGQGTGELFF